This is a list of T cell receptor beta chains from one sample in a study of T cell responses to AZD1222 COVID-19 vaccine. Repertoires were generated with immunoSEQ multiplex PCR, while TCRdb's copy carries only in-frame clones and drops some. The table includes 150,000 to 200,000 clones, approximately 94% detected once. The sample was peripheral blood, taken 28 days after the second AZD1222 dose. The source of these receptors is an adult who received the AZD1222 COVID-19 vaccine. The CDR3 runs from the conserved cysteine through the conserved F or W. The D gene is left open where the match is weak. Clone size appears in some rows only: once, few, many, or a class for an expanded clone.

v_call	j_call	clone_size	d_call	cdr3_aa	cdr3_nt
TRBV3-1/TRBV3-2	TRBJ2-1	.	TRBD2	CASSQVQRGGTNEQFF	TGTGCCAGCAGCCAAGTGCAGCGGGGGGGAACCAATGAGCAGTTCTTC
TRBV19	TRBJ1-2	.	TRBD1	CASSIRDRANYGYTF	TGTGCCAGTAGTATCCGGGACAGAGCTAACTATGGCTACACCTTC
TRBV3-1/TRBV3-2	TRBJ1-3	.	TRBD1	CASSQDRTSGGSDTIYF	TGTGCCAGCAGCCAAGATCGGACCTCAGGGGGCTCGGACACCATATATTTT
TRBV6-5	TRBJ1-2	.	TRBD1	CASSYSWDRGAKGYTF	TGTGCCAGCAGTTACTCGTGGGACAGGGGGGCGAAGGGCTACACCTTC
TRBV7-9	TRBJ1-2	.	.	CASSLETGSRYGYTF	TGTGCCAGCAGCTTAGAGACCGGGAGCCGCTATGGCTACACCTTC
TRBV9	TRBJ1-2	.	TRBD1	CASSAGQGPLNYGYTF	TGTGCCAGCAGCGCGGGACAGGGGCCACTAAACTATGGCTACACCTTC
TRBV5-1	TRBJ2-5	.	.	CASSWLKRGGGETQYF	TGCGCCAGCAGCTGGCTTAAAAGGGGGGGAGGAGAGACCCAGTACTTC
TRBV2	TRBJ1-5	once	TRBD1	CASRTGTGFHQPQHF	TGTGCCAGCAGGACCGGGACAGGTTTTCATCAGCCCCAGCATTTT
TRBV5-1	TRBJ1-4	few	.	CASSSMNEKLFF	TGCGCCAGCAGCTCCATGAATGAAAAACTGTTTTTT
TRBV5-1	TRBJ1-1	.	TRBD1	CASSRRTGGDTEAFF	TGCGCCAGCAGCCGCAGGACAGGTGGGGACACTGAAGCTTTCTTT
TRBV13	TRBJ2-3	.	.	CASSTTLGTDTQYF	TGTGCCAGCAGCACAACCCTAGGGACAGATACGCAGTATTTT
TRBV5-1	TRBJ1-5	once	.	CASSWEGGSNQPQHF	TGCGCCAGCAGCTGGGAGGGGGGAAGCAATCAGCCCCAGCATTTT
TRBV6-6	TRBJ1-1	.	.	CASSYLQKPAEAFF	TGTGCCAGCAGTTACTTGCAGAAGCCAGCTGAAGCTTTCTTT
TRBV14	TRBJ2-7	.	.	CASSQSVYEQYF	TGTGCCAGCAGCCAGTCGGTCTACGAGCAGTACTTC
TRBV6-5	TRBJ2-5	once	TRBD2	CASSFAGGLKETQYF	TGTGCCAGCAGTTTCGCGGGGGGGCTTAAAGAGACCCAGTACTTC
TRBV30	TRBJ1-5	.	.	CAWRAAGRSNQPQHF	TGTGCCTGGAGAGCGGCGGGAAGAAGCAATCAGCCCCAGCATTTT
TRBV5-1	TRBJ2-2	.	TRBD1	CASSSGTGYTGELFF	TGCGCCAGCAGCTCCGGGACAGGGTATACCGGGGAGCTGTTTTTT
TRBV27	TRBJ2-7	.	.	CASRIDPSYEQYF	TGTGCCAGCCGGATAGACCCCTCCTACGAGCAGTACTTC
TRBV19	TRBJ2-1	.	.	CATEDYNEQFF	TGTGCCACCGAGGACTACAATGAGCAGTTCTTC
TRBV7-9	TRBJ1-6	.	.	CASSLNSPLHF	TGTGCCAGCAGCTTAAATTCACCCCTCCACTTT
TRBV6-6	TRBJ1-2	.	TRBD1	CASSLGQGGYGYTF	TGTGCCAGCAGTTTGGGACAGGGCGGGTATGGCTACACCTTC
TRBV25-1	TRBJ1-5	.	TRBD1	CASRETGANQPQHF	TGTGCCAGCAGGGAAACAGGGGCAAATCAGCCCCAGCATTTT
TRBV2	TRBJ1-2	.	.	CASSGNGYTF	TGTGCCAGCAGTGGAAATGGCTACACCTTC
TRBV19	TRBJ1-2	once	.	CAGRRGAYGYTF	TGTGCCGGTAGGAGGGGGGCCTATGGCTACACCTTC
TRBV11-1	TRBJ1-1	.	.	CASSFLTAMTEAFF	TGTGCCAGCAGCTTCTTGACAGCTATGACTGAAGCTTTCTTT
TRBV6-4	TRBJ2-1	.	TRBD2	CASSDGRGDNEQFF	TGTGCCAGCAGTGACGGGCGGGGGGACAATGAGCAGTTCTTC
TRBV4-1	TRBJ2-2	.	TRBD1	CASSSRQGAGELFF	TGCGCCAGCAGCTCAAGACAGGGGGCCGGGGAGCTGTTTTTT
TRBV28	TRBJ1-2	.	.	CASSPFSRLGYTF	TGTGCCAGCAGTCCGTTCTCACGCCTTGGCTACACCTTC
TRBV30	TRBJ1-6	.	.	CAWSTIKVGSPLHF	TGTGCCTGGAGCACTATCAAAGTGGGATCACCCCTCCACTTT
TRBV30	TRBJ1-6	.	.	CAWNPPPGVRSYNSPLHF	TGTGCCTGGAACCCCCCGCCGGGGGTGCGGTCCTATAATTCACCCCTCCACTTT
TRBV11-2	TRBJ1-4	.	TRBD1	CASSLDRGRGEKLFF	TGTGCCAGCAGCCTGGACAGGGGTCGGGGTGAAAAACTGTTTTTT
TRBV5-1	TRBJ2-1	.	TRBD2	CASRVGLAGGQIGEQFF	TGCGCCAGCAGAGTTGGACTAGCGGGGGGCCAGATAGGTGAGCAGTTCTTC
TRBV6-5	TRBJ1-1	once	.	CASSYEGANTEAFF	TGTGCCAGCAGTTACGAGGGAGCAAACACTGAAGCTTTCTTT
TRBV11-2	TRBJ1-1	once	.	CASSLQAAGEAFF	TGTGCCAGCAGCTTACAGGCGGCAGGCGAAGCTTTCTTT
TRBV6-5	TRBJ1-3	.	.	CASSYEKGAGNTIYF	TGTGCCAGCAGTTACGAAAAGGGAGCTGGAAACACCATATATTTT
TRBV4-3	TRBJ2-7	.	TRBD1	CASSRLIGQGSYEQYF	TGCGCCAGCAGCCGGTTGATAGGACAGGGCTCCTACGAGCAGTACTTC
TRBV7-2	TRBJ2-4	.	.	CASSSGTYKNIQYF	TGTGCCAGCAGCTCGGGGACATACAAAAACATTCAGTACTTC
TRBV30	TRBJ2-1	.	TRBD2	CAWSVGLAGGGEQFF	TGTGCCTGGAGTGTAGGTCTAGCGGGGGGCGGAGAGCAGTTCTTC
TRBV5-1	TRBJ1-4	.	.	CASSFTTGGTNEKLFF	TGCGCCAGCAGCTTTACGACTGGCGGGACTAATGAAAAACTGTTTTTT
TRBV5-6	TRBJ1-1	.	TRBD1	CASSLGQGAGTEAFF	TGTGCCAGCAGCTTGGGACAGGGGGCAGGCACTGAAGCTTTCTTT
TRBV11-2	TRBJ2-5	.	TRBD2	CASSLEGGGAQETQYF	TGTGCCAGCAGCTTAGAGGGCGGGGGAGCTCAAGAGACCCAGTACTTC
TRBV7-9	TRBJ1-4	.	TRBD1	CASTPGQANEKLFF	TGTGCCAGCACGCCGGGACAGGCCAATGAAAAACTGTTTTTT
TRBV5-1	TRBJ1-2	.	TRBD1	CASSGQGYGYTF	TGCGCCAGCTCCGGACAGGGTTACGGCTACACCTTC
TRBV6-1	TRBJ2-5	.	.	CASSEETGGQTQYF	TGTGCCAGCAGTGAAGAAACAGGAGGACAGACCCAGTACTTC
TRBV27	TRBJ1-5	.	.	CASRGTDTHSNQPQHF	TGTGCCAGCAGAGGGACGGATACCCATAGCAATCAGCCCCAGCATTTT
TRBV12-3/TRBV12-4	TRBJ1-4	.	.	CASSFWGDEKLFF	TGTGCCAGCAGTTTTTGGGGAGATGAAAAACTGTTTTTT
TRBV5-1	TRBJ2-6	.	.	CASSAEMGAGANVLTF	TGCGCCAGCAGCGCCGAAATGGGTGCGGGGGCCAACGTCCTGACTTTC
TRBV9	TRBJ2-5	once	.	CASSVGKTQYF	TGTGCCAGCAGCGTAGGGAAGACCCAGTACTTC
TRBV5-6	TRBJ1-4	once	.	CASSDPQSPGTNEKLFF	TGTGCCAGCAGCGATCCACAGAGCCCAGGAACTAATGAAAAACTGTTTTTT
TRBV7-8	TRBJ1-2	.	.	CASSKRTLIYGYTF	TGTGCCAGCAGCAAGAGGACCCTCATCTATGGCTACACCTTC
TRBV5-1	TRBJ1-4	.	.	CASSLGGSRATNEKLFF	TGCGCCAGCAGCTTGGGAGGGAGTAGGGCAACTAATGAAAAACTGTTTTTT